This T cell receptor (beta chain) originates from a study of cytomegalovirus exposure and HLA in healthy donors. Primers for the PCR totalled 60 Vbeta and 13 Jbeta. Repertoires were generated with immunoSEQ multiplex PCR, while TCRdb's copy carries only in-frame clones and drops some. The sample shows about 150,000 clones, 50% to 75% of them seen only once. Trimming left V 6 bases short and J 0 bases short, with 15 bases between. Germline CDR1 is SGHTA and CDR2 is FQGNSA. The CDR3 totals 17 residues. The V and J genes are TRBV7-2 and TRBJ2-6, with D perhaps matching TRBD2 (7 bases). This sequence originates from a woman aged 55 to 70 in good health and CMV-seropositive. The sample taken for sequencing was PBMCs. The CDR3 nucleotides read TGTGCCAGCAGTTCTAGGGGAGGGGGCTCTGGGGCCAACGTCCTGACTTTC. Protein product: CASSSRGGGSGANVLTF.